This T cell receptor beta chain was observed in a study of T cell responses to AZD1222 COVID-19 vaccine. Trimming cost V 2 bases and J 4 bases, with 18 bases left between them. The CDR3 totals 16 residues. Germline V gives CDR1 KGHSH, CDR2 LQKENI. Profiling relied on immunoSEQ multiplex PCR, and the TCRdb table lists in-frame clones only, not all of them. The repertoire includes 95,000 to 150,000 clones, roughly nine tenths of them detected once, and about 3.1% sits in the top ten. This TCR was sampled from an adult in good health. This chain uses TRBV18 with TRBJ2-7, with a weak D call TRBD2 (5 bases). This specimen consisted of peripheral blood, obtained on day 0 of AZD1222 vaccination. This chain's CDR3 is CASSPIGLAEGYEQYF. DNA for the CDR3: TGTGCCAGCTCACCAATTGGGCTAGCCGAGGGATACGAGCAGTACTTC.